The 23 T cell receptor beta chains presented below share a single source sample, sequenced in a study of CD8 T cells in Susac syndrome. With random hexamers, reverse transcription was performed on roughly 0.5 to 1 ug of RNA. Using its own MiXCR run on the immunoSEQ multiplex PCR reads, TCRdb lists one record per CDR3 protein. The sample records 190,000 or so distinct CDR3 sequences, 95% being singletons. The sequencing sample was made of CD4+ T cells from PBMCs. These receptors were collected from a human donor with multiple sclerosis.

The rearrangement uses TRBV20-1 and TRBJ1-5, with 7 bases lining up with TRBD1. The length of the CDR3 is 13 residues. V lost 7 bases, J lost 7 bases, and 10 bases stayed unmatched. CDR1 DFQATT and CDR2 SNEGSKA come from the germline V gene (reference sequence). CDR3 residues: CSGALQGKQPQHF. CDR3 sequence (DNA): TGCAGTGGTGCCCTACAGGGGAAGCAGCCCCAGCATTTT.

The chain links TRBV7-9 to TRBJ1-2; D call uncertain. Germline V gives CDR1 SEHNR, CDR2 FQNEAQ (reference sequence). V lost 5 bases and J lost 13, with 8 bases in between. This CDR3 has 9 amino acids. CDR3 coding DNA: TGTGCCAGCAGCGCCGTCGGCACCTTC. Its protein product is CASSAVGTF. The full variable domain, in which reference TRBV7-9 and TRBJ1-2 provide the parts outside the CDR3, is DTGVSQNPRHKITKRGQNVTFRCDPISEHNRLYWYRQTLGQGPEFLTYFQNEAQLEKSRLLSDRFSAERPKGSFSTLEIQRTEQGDSAMYLCASSAVGTFGSGTRLTVV.

V and J are TRBV6-5 and TRBJ1-2; 7 bases map to TRBD1. J lost 3 bases, V lost 5 bases, and 9 bases had no gene match. CDR1 is MNHEY and CDR2 is SVGAGI in the germline V gene. CDR3 length equals 15 residues. The CDR3 nucleotides are TGTGCCAGCAGTAAGGCCGGGACAGTCGACTATGGCTACACCTTC. Amino acid sequence: CASSKAGTVDYGYTF.

The CDR3 protein is CASSTSWNTEAFF. As DNA, the CDR3 is TGTGCCAGCAGCACCAGCTGGAACACTGAAGCTTTCTTT. The rearrangement joins TRBV11-2 to TRBJ1-1, with no clear D. The germline V gene has CDR1 SGHAT and CDR2 FQNNGV. The CDR3 contains 13 residues. V was shortened by 5 bases and J by 1 base, with 8 bases between the two germline ends.

CDR3 protein: CAWTRDITEAFF. The CDR3 coding sequence is TGTGCCTGGACCCGGGACATCACTGAAGCTTTCTTT. The V call is TRBV30, the J call TRBJ1-1; a possible D gene is TRBD1 (6 bases). CDR1 GTSNPN and CDR2 SVGIG come from the germline V gene (reference sequence). Trimming cost V 4 bases and J 4 bases, with 10 bases left between them. The CDR3 consists of 12 residues.

V is TRBV3-1 and J is TRBJ2-5; D unclear. The CDR3 is made up of 14 amino acids. Trimming removed 1 base at V and 5 bases at J, with 11 bases between. Germline loops: CDR1 LGHDT, CDR2 YNNKEL (reference sequence). The CDR3 region has the DNA TGTGCCAGCAGCCAAGCCCCCATCGTGGAGACCCAGTACTTC. This codes for CASSQAPIVETQYF.

The chain combines TRBV5-6 with TRBJ2-1, with D unclear. CDR1 is SGHDT and CDR2 is YYEEEE in the germline V gene. The CDR3 runs to 11 residues. V lost 4 bases and J 10 bases, leaving 9 bases between the germline ends. CDR3 amino acids: CASSLTKEQFF. Written as DNA, the CDR3 is TGTGCCAGCAGCCTAACTAAGGAGCAGTTCTTC.

The V and J genes are TRBV5-4 and TRBJ2-3; 9 positions match TRBD1. The length of the CDR3 is 16 residues. Germline CDR1 reads SGHNT; CDR2 reads YYREEE (reference sequence). V shed 4 bases, J shed 4 bases, and the junction held 10 bases outside the gene matches. The CDR3 coding sequence is TGTGCCAGCAGCCGCGTCCCGGGACAGGGATCAGATACGCAGTATTTT. Encoded protein: CASSRVPGQGSDTQYF.

The genes are TRBV7-9 and TRBJ2-5, with 7 bases fitting TRBD2. The germline V gene has CDR1 SEHNR and CDR2 FQNEAQ (reference sequence). The CDR3 runs to 14 residues. Trimming cost V 3 bases and J 3 bases; bases outside gene matches: 4. The CDR3 DNA reads TGTGCCAGCAGCTTTCAGGGAGGGGAAGAGACCCAGTACTTC. Translation gives CASSFQGGEETQYF.

This chain connects TRBV18 to TRBJ2-3; no clear D. Germline V CDR1 and CDR2: KGHSH, LQKENI. The CDR3 spans 15 residues. Between the trimmed V and J ends, which lost 3 bases and 2 bases, there was a span of 12 bases. The CDR3 loop reads CASSPKADHTDTQYF. As DNA, the CDR3 is TGTGCCAGCTCACCGAAGGCAGACCACACAGATACGCAGTATTTT.

The rearrangement uses TRBV23-1 and TRBJ1-3; D remains unclear. TRBV23-1 is designated an ORF whose function remains uncertain. The germline V and J ends were trimmed by 0 bases and 0 bases, with 9 bases remaining between them. The CDR3 runs to 16 residues. The CDR3 loop reads CASSQSRGNSGNTIYF. CDR3 nucleotides: TGCGCCAGCAGTCAATCCCGGGGTAACTCTGGAAACACCATATATTTT.

The chain has TRBV3-1 and TRBJ1-5; D might be TRBD1 (5 bases). CDR3 length equals 15 residues. The V gene lost 1 base and the J gene lost 3 bases, with 10 bases spanning the gap. Germline-derived CDR1 and CDR2 are LGHDT and YNNKEL (reference sequence). CDR3 sequence: CASSQVLGDNQPQHF. The CDR3 DNA reads TGTGCCAGCAGCCAAGTTTTGGGGGACAATCAGCCCCAGCATTTT.

The genes are TRBV6-5 and TRBJ2-7; TRBD1 aligns across 8 bases. There are 14 residues in the CDR3. The germline gives CDR1 MNHEY, CDR2 SVGAGI. V shed 1 base, J shed 7 bases, and the junction held 6 bases outside the gene matches. The CDR3 bases are TGTGCCAGCAGTTACTTTGGCAGGGGGCGGGAGCAGTACTTC. Amino acids: CASSYFGRGREQYF.

This CDR3 is CASSQVDRGTGAFF. The CDR3 coding sequence is TGTGCCAGCAGCCAAGTAGACAGGGGAACGGGAGCTTTCTTT. The gene calls are TRBV3-1 and TRBJ1-1; TRBD1 agrees at 8 bases. Germline CDR1 is LGHDT and CDR2 is YNNKEL (reference sequence). CDR3 length: 14 amino acids. After removal of 1 base from V and 10 bases from J, the junction contained 8 bases not matched to a gene.

The chain recombines TRBV5-1 with TRBJ2-7, with D possibly TRBD1 on 6 matching bases. V was trimmed by 0 bases and J by 4 bases, leaving 17 bases between them. This CDR3 spans 16 amino acids. Germline assignment: CDR1 SGHRS and CDR2 YFSETQ. CDR3 amino acids: CASSLARGTVVYEQYF. CDR3 in DNA: TGCGCCAGCAGCTTGGCCAGGGGTACGGTGGTATACGAGCAGTACTTC.

A single count supports this clonotype. The chain links TRBV19 to TRBJ2-7, with D perhaps assigned TRBD1 or TRBD2 (5 bases each). From germline, CDR1 is LNHDA and CDR2 SQIVND (reference sequence). The CDR3 is 14 residues long. Trimming cost V 6 bases and J 0 bases, with 12 bases left between them. The CDR3 sequence is CASRGTYSSYEQYF. The CDR3 bases are TGTGCCAGTAGGGGGACGTATAGCTCCTACGAGCAGTACTTC.

This clonotype was detected only once. This rearrangement joins TRBV29-1 to TRBJ1-5; TRBD1 might be the D (6 bases). V gave up 4 bases and J gave up 3 bases, with 16 bases separating them. The germline V gene encodes CDR1 SQVTM and CDR2 ANQGSEA. CDR3 length: 15 residues. This CDR3 reads CSVGESGGNNQPQHF. The CDR3 DNA reads TGCAGCGTTGGGGAAAGCGGGGGCAACAATCAGCCCCAGCATTTT.

The rearrangement links TRBV20-1 to TRBJ2-5; D uncertain. In germline, CDR1 is DFQATT, CDR2 SNEGSKA (reference sequence). This CDR3 contains 13 residues. Trimming took 1 base from V and 1 from J, leaving 7 bases between them. CDR3 DNA: TGCAGTGCTAGAGGGTCCCTCCAAGAGACCCAGTACTTC. Encoded protein: CSARGSLQETQYF.

The chain employs TRBV12-3 or TRBV12-4 and TRBJ1-2, with D possibly TRBD1 on 5 matching bases. This CDR3 is built from 14 residues. Trimming took 5 bases from V and 3 from J, leaving 13 bases between them. This chain's CDR3 is CASSRRGTDYGYTF. DNA for the CDR3: TGTGCCAGCAGTCGTCGAGGGACCGACTATGGCTACACCTTC.

The CDR3 is CAWQLGQGAMAGELFF. The CDR3 nucleotides are TGTGCCTGGCAGTTGGGACAGGGGGCGATGGCCGGGGAGCTGTTTTTT. The J gene is TRBJ2-2, the V gene TRBV30, with 12 bases identical to TRBD1. The V gene's germline CDR1 is GTSNPN and CDR2 SVGIG (reference sequence). Trimming at V came to 5 bases and at J to 6 bases, leaving 10 bases not matched to a gene. This CDR3 spans 16 amino acids.

The CDR3 loop is CAWSVPEETQYF. For the CDR3, the DNA is TGTGCCTGGAGTGTACCCGAGGAGACCCAGTACTTC. V and J are TRBV30 and TRBJ2-5; D is undetermined. The CDR3 has 12 amino acids. Deletions cut 0 bases from V and 5 bases from J, with 7 bases between. Germline CDR1 is GTSNPN and CDR2 is SVGIG (reference sequence). The entire variable domain, with the rest obtained from reference TRBV30 and TRBJ2-5, is as follows: SQTIHQWPATLVQPVGSPLSLECTVEGTSNPNLYWYRQAAGRGLQLLFYSVGIGQISSEVPQNLSASRPQDRQFILSSKKLLLSDSGFYLCAWSVPEETQYFGPGTRLLVL.

The chain links TRBV29-1 to TRBJ1-2; D is undetermined. Germline V lookup: CDR1 SQVTM, CDR2 ANQGSEA. The CDR3 sequence is 13 residues long. Trimming left V 7 bases short and J 6 bases short, with 18 bases between. The CDR3 DNA reads TGCAGCGCTCTCCCTTTGGGCCCGAATGGCTACACCTTC. This encodes CSALPLGPNGYTF.

The chain employs TRBV20-1 and TRBJ2-5; 8 nucleotides line up with TRBD2. V dropped 8 bases and J dropped 3; count of bases not matched to a gene: 11. Germline V CDR1 and CDR2: DFQATT, SNEGSKA (reference sequence). The CDR3 is made up of 14 amino acids. The CDR3 reads CSTSLAAREETQYF. Here the CDR3 DNA reads TGCAGTACATCACTAGCGGCCAGGGAAGAGACCCAGTACTTC.